The clone carrying this T cell receptor (beta chain) has ten or more counts. Antigen: not known. Time point described: newly diagnosed GD, antithyroid drugs for less than 3 months. From PBMCs, RNA was extracted and then used to make the TCR library. These data belong to a study of regulatory T cells in long-lasting Graves disease. Arm-PCR of CDR3 regions and iRepertoire HTBI primers were the basis on which TCR beta libraries were built. TCRdb reanalysed the multiplex PCR reads using MiXCR and keeps one entry per CDR3 protein. The repertoire holds about 520,000 distinct CDR3 sequences, with around 12% as singletons. Study-wide findings and caveats: Persistent-disease Graves' patients showed less TCR diversity than new cases.

Another study also made use of these data, one on T cells in Graves' hyperthyroidism and ophthalmopathy. Per that study: Based on clinical symptoms, serum thyroxine and TRAb, thyroid ultrasound and orbital computed tomography, diagnoses were reached. TCR CDR3 regions were first amplified by RT-PCR with HTBI primers.

This sequence originates from a woman aged 25 to 45 with Graves disease. Sequencing used peripheral blood mononuclear cells (PBMCs), obtained at new diagnosis, from a patient treated with antithyroid drugs.

CDR3: CASSLGPGYNEQFF. The DNA for the CDR3 is TGTGCCAGCAGCTTAGGGCCAGGGTACAATGAGCAGTTCTTC. The chain recombines TRBV11-2 with TRBJ2-1, with D possibly being TRBD1 (5 bases). Germline CDR1 and CDR2: SGHAT and FQNNGV. The CDR3 extends over 14 amino acids. V lost 1 base and J 4 bases, leaving 8 bases between the germline ends.